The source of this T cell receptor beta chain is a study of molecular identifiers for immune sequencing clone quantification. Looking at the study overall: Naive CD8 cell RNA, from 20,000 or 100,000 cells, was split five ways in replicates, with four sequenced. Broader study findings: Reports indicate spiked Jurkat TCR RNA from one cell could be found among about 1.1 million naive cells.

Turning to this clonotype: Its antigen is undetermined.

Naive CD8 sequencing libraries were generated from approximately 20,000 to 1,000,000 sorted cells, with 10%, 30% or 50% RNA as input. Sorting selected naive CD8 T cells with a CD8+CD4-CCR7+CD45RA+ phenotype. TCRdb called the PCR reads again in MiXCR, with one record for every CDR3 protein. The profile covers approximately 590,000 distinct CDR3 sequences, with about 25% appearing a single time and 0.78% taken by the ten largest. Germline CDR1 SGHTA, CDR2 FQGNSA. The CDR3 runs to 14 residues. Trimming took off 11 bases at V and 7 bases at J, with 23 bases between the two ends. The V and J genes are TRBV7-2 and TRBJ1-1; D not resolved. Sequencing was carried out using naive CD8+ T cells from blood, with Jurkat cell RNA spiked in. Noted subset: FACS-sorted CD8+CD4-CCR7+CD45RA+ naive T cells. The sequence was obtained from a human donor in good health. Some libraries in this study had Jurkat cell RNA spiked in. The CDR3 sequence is CARSPFGPPYEAFF. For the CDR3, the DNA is TGTGCCCGCTCCCCCTTCGGCCCGCCGTATGAAGCTTTCTTT.